Listed below are T cell receptor beta chains from one sample, sequenced in a study of T-cell reconstitution after alpha-beta-depleted transplantation in children. TCRdb re-called the PCR reads through MiXCR, storing one row per CDR3 protein. The table lists hundreds of thousands of distinct CDR3 sequences, roughly 17% of them singletons, with 1.1% in the top ten. This material consisted of PBMCs from the stem cell graft donor, taken from the stem cell graft. All receptors derive from a human donor who donated a stem cell graft to a child with acute myeloid leukemia. The CDR3 runs from the conserved cysteine through the conserved F or W. The order of the fields is V gene, J gene, clone size, D gene, CDR3 protein, CDR3 DNA. D genes are given only for firm matches. A clone size is listed for some rows: how often the clone was seen (once, few, many), or a class if it is expanded.

TRBV7-8,TRBJ1-2,-,TRBD1,CASSLGTGSLTF,TGTGCCAGCAGCTTAGGGACAGGGAGCCTCACCTTC
TRBV5-1,TRBJ2-1,many,TRBD1,CASSLGDRIVGWDEQFF,TGCGCCAGCAGCTTGGGGGACAGGATCGTTGGATGGGATGAGCAGTTCTTC
TRBV12-3/TRBV12-4,TRBJ1-2,-,-,CASSLTASGYGYTF,TGTGCCAGCAGTTTGACCGCCTCTGGCTATGGCTACACCTTC
TRBV10-3,TRBJ2-7,-,TRBD2,CAISDLLAGANNYEQYF,TGTGCCATCAGTGATCTACTAGCGGGGGCGAATAACTACGAGCAGTACTTC
TRBV5-1,TRBJ2-7,few,-,CASSLASPGTGEQYF,TGCGCCAGCAGCTTGGCCTCCCCAGGGACGGGCGAGCAGTACTTC
TRBV7-9,TRBJ2-4,-,TRBD2,CASSPDGGAKNIQYF,TGTGCCAGCAGCCCCGACGGGGGGGCCAAAAACATTCAGTACTTC
TRBV6-5,TRBJ1-1,many,-,CASSYSTQGLNTEAFF,TGTGCCAGCAGTTACTCGACGCAGGGCCTGAACACTGAAGCTTTCTTT
TRBV20-1,TRBJ1-5,few,-,CSAHPSGRSNQPQHF,TGCAGTGCTCACCCCAGTGGCAGGAGTAATCAGCCCCAGCATTTT
TRBV4-1,TRBJ2-1,-,-,CASSQGLRHNEQFF,TGCGCCAGCAGCCAAGGCCTTAGGCACAATGAGCAGTTCTTC
TRBV6-6,TRBJ1-1,once,-,CASRQGWTEAFF,TGTGCCAGCAGACAGGGTTGGACTGAAGCTTTCTTT
TRBV12-3/TRBV12-4,TRBJ2-2,many,TRBD1,CASNSGQGTIGELFF,TGTGCCAGCAACTCGGGACAGGGGACGATCGGGGAGCTGTTTTTT
TRBV5-1,TRBJ2-3,-,-,CASKGPSTDTQYF,TGCGCCAGCAAGGGGCCAAGCACAGATACGCAGTATTTT
TRBV20-1,TRBJ1-3,many,-,CSAPSDGANTIYF,TGCAGTGCGCCCTCTGATGGGGCAAACACCATATATTTT
TRBV7-2,TRBJ2-2,few,-,CASSFSPNTGELFF,TGTGCCAGCAGCTTTAGTCCTAACACCGGGGAGCTGTTTTTT
TRBV20-1,TRBJ1-1,many,TRBD1,CSARDDRDREAFF,TGCAGTGCTAGAGATGATCGGGACAGGGAAGCTTTCTTT
TRBV21-1,TRBJ2-2,-,-,CASTTRSPGRGFWELFF,TGTGCCAGCACCACGCGCTCCCCGGGACGGGGGTTTTGGGAGCTGTTTTTT
TRBV12-3/TRBV12-4,TRBJ2-1,many,TRBD2,CASSLAGGNNEQFF,TGTGCCAGCAGCTTAGCGGGGGGGAACAATGAGCAGTTCTTC
TRBV2,TRBJ2-1,-,-,CASSEEGDYNEQFF,TGTGCCAGCAGTGAGGAAGGGGACTACAATGAGCAGTTCTTC
TRBV12-3/TRBV12-4,TRBJ2-1,many,TRBD1,CASSLIRDRADNEQFF,TGTGCCAGCAGTTTGATCCGGGACAGGGCGGACAATGAGCAGTTCTTC
TRBV5-1,TRBJ2-5,-,TRBD2,CASSLESSGGRTQYF,TGCGCCAGCAGCTTGGAGTCTAGCGGGGGTAGGACCCAGTACTTC
TRBV5-5,TRBJ1-3,few,TRBD1,CASSWGQGLGNTIYF,TGTGCCAGCAGCTGGGGACAGGGACTTGGAAACACCATATATTTT
TRBV20-1,TRBJ1-4,-,-,CSALKQGVSRINEKLFF,TGCAGTGCTCTCAAACAAGGCGTGTCTAGGATTAATGAAAAACTGTTTTTT
TRBV7-2,TRBJ2-3,many,TRBD2,CASSIAGGSDTQYF,TGTGCCAGCAGCATAGCGGGGGGTTCAGATACGCAGTATTTT
TRBV29-1,TRBJ2-2,many,-,CSVWDRYSGELFF,TGCAGCGTGTGGGACCGATACTCCGGGGAGCTGTTTTTT
TRBV20-1,TRBJ2-1,many,-,CSASLYVGNYNEQFF,TGCAGTGCTAGCCTCTACGTGGGGAACTACAATGAGCAGTTCTTC
TRBV18,TRBJ2-1,many,-,CASSPPQGVRGNEQFF,TGTGCCAGCTCACCACCGCAAGGGGTGAGAGGCAATGAGCAGTTCTTC
TRBV20-1,TRBJ2-3,many,TRBD1,CSARDIHRGINTDTQYF,TGCAGTGCTAGAGACATACACAGGGGCATTAACACAGATACGCAGTATTTT
TRBV12-3/TRBV12-4,TRBJ1-2,-,TRBD1,CASTLAGGRNFNYGYTF,TGTGCCAGCACCTTAGCAGGGGGGAGAAATTTCAACTATGGCTACACCTTC
TRBV20-1,TRBJ1-5,-,-,CSATHSNQPQHF,TGCAGTGCTACCCATAGCAATCAGCCCCAGCATTTT
TRBV9,TRBJ2-2,few,-,CASSLRGGRTGELFF,TGTGCCAGCAGCCTCAGAGGAGGGAGAACCGGGGAGCTGTTTTTT
TRBV20-1,TRBJ2-5,many,TRBD2,CSARDGGGSETQYF,TGCAGTGCTAGAGATGGCGGGGGGTCAGAGACCCAGTACTTC
TRBV29-1,TRBJ1-1,many,TRBD1,CSVTGGGTEAFF,TGCAGCGTTACAGGGGGGGGCACTGAAGCTTTCTTT
TRBV12-3/TRBV12-4,TRBJ2-2,many,-,CASSRTANTGELFF,TGTGCCAGCAGTCGGACTGCAAACACCGGGGAGCTGTTTTTT
TRBV6-5,TRBJ1-2,-,TRBD1,CASSYSDREVDYGYTF,TGTGCCAGCAGTTACTCTGACAGGGAGGTTGACTATGGCTACACCTTC
TRBV5-1,TRBJ2-1,few,-,CASSLNVHEQFF,TGCGCCAGCAGCTTGAATGTCCATGAGCAGTTCTTC
TRBV5-5,TRBJ2-5,many,-,CASSLRGNRETQYF,TGTGCCAGCAGCTTGAGGGGGAACAGAGAGACCCAGTACTTC
TRBV7-2,TRBJ2-3,many,-,CASSLTIGSTDTQYF,TGTGCCAGCAGCTTAACTATAGGAAGCACAGATACGCAGTATTTT
TRBV29-1,TRBJ2-1,few,TRBD2,CSVRLAGVPSSYNEQFF,TGCAGCGTCCGACTAGCGGGGGTGCCGAGCTCCTACAATGAGCAGTTCTTC
TRBV6-5,TRBJ2-1,many,TRBD2,CASSYAGVTNEQFF,TGTGCCAGCAGTTACGCGGGGGTGACCAATGAGCAGTTCTTC
TRBV12-3/TRBV12-4,TRBJ1-1,many,-,CASSPHDTEAFF,TGTGCCAGCAGTCCACATGACACTGAAGCTTTCTTT
TRBV20-1,TRBJ2-1,many,-,CSAPHMGADNEQFF,TGCAGTGCGCCCCATATGGGGGCCGACAATGAGCAGTTCTTC
TRBV29-1,TRBJ2-7,many,TRBD1,CSVGNRRTGFEQYF,TGCAGCGTTGGTAACCGTCGGACAGGCTTCGAGCAGTACTTC
TRBV7-8,TRBJ2-7,few,-,CASSQEYGYEQYF,TGTGCCAGCAGCCAGGAGTATGGCTACGAGCAGTACTTC
TRBV4-3,TRBJ2-5,-,TRBD1,CASSPDRQQETQYF,TGCGCCAGCAGCCCGGACAGGCAGCAAGAGACCCAGTACTTC
TRBV7-8,TRBJ2-7,-,-,CASSLRRDSSSYEQYF,TGTGCCAGCAGCTTGCGGCGGGACAGTTCCTCCTACGAGCAGTACTTC
TRBV7-2,TRBJ2-3,few,TRBD1,CASRPRGLEDTQYF,TGTGCCAGTCGCCCGAGGGGGCTGGAAGATACGCAGTATTTT
TRBV27,TRBJ2-1,few,TRBD2,CASRYGLAGDNEQFF,TGTGCCAGCAGATATGGACTAGCGGGAGACAATGAGCAGTTCTTC
TRBV12-3/TRBV12-4,TRBJ2-5,many,-,CASSSREETQYF,TGTGCCAGCAGTTCCAGAGAAGAGACCCAGTACTTC
TRBV20-1,TRBJ2-3,many,TRBD2,CSGISGLALDTQYF,TGCAGTGGGATTTCGGGACTAGCCCTAGATACGCAGTATTTT
TRBV4-3,TRBJ1-5,-,-,CASSQVVGRNQPQHF,TGCGCCAGCAGCCAAGTCGTTGGACGGAATCAGCCCCAGCATTTT
TRBV11-2,TRBJ2-5,-,-,CASSLEVLATVQETQYF,TGTGCCAGCAGCTTAGAGGTCCTAGCCACGGTCCAAGAGACCCAGTACTTC
TRBV20-1,TRBJ1-6,many,TRBD1,CSAALVTGSSYNSPLHF,TGCAGTGCCGCCCTCGTGACAGGGAGCTCCTATAATTCACCCCTCCACTTT